Below, one T cell receptor (beta chain) is given with its context. One Seattle source followed patients from active infection through their disease course. V shed 1 base and J 8 bases; nucleotides not matched to a gene: 3. The CDR3 covers 15 residues. Per germline, CDR1 SGHVS and CDR2 FQNEAQ. The data originate from a study of blood T cell repertoires in COVID-19. Authors' processing steps: Researchers report that nucleated cell counts were estimated from reference gene primer amplification. Clones were sequenced by immunoSEQ multiplex PCR, and TCRdb holds only the in-frame ones, with some missing. From that table come the V and J calls and clone size; the DNA was used to work out D and trimming. Altogether approximately 210,000 clones are present, under 90% being singletons, with the ten largest covering around a tenth.

Input material: peripheral blood. The origin of this receptor is a man aged 50 to 59 with COVID-19, enrolled during active disease. The chain joins TRBV7-8 to TRBJ2-1; 12 bases agree with TRBD2. The CDR3 spells CASSLGLAGEYEQFF. DNA of the CDR3: TGTGCCAGCAGCTTAGGACTAGCGGGAGAGTATGAGCAGTTCTTC. Variable domain in full (rest from reference TRBV7-8 and TRBJ2-1): GAGVSQSPRYKVAKRGQDVALRCDPISGHVSLFWYQQALGQGPEFLTYFQNEAQLDKSGLPSDRFFAERPEGSVSTLKIQRTQQEDSAVYLCASSLGLAGEYEQFFGPGTRLTVL.